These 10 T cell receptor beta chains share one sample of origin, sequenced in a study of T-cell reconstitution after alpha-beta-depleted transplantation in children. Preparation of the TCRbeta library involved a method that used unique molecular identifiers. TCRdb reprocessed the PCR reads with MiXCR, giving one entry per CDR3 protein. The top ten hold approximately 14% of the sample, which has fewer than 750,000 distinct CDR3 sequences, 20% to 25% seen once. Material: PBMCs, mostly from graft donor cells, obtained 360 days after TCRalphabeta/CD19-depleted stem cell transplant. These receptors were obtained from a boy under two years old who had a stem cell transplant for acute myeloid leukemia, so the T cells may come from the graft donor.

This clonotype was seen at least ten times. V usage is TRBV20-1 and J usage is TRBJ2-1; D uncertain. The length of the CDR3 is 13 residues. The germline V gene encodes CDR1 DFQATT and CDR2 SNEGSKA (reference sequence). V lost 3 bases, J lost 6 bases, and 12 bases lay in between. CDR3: CSARDLRVNEQFF. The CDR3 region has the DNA TGCAGTGCTAGGGACCTCCGGGTCAATGAGCAGTTCTTC.

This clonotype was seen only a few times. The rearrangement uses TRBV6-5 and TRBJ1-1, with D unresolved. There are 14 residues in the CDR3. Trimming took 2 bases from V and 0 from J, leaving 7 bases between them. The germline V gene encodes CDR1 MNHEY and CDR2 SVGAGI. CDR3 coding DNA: TGTGCCAGCAGTTACACCGATTTGAACACTGAAGCTTTCTTT. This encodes CASSYTDLNTEAFF.

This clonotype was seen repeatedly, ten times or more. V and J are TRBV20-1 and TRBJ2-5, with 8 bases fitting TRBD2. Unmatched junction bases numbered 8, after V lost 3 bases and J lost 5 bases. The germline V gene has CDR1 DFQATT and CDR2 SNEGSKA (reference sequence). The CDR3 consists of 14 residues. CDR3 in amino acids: CSASPGGAYETQYF. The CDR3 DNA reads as TGCAGTGCTAGCCCGGGGGGGGCGTACGAGACCCAGTACTTC.

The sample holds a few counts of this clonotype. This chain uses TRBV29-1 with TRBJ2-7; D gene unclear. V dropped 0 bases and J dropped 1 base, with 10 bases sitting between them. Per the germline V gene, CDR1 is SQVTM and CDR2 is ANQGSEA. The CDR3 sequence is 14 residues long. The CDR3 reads CSVEEGQGSYEQYF. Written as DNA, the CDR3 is TGCAGCGTTGAAGAAGGCCAAGGGTCCTACGAGCAGTACTTC.

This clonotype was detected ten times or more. CDR3 sequence reads: CASSLGTSPFTDTQYF. The CDR3 DNA sequence: TGCGCCAGCAGCTTGGGAACTAGCCCTTTCACAGATACGCAGTATTTT. This rearrangement joins TRBV5-1 to TRBJ2-3; TRBD2 might be the D (6 bases). Germline V gene data show CDR1 as SGHRS and CDR2 as YFSETQ. The CDR3 is 16 residues long. The V and J ends lost 0 bases and 2 bases respectively, with 13 bases between them.

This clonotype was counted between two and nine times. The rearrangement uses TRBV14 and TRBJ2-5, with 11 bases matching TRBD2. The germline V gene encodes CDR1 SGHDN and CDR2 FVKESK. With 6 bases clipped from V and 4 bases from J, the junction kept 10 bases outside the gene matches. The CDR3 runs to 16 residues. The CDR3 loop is CASSSRLAGYGETQYF. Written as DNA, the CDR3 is TGTGCCAGCAGTTCTCGACTAGCGGGATACGGAGAGACCCAGTACTTC.

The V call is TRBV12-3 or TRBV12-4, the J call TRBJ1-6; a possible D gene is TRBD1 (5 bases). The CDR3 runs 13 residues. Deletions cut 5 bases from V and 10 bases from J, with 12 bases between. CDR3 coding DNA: TGTGCCAGCAGTGGTGCCCGGGGGTCACCCCTCCACTTT. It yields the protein CASSGARGSPLHF.

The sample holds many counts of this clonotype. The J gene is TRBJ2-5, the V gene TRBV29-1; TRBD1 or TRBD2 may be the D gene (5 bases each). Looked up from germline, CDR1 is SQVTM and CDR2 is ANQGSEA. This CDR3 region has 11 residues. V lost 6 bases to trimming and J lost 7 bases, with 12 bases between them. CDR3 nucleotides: TGCAGCGTCGTCTCTGGGGGGACCCAGTACTTC. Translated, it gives CSVVSGGTQYF.

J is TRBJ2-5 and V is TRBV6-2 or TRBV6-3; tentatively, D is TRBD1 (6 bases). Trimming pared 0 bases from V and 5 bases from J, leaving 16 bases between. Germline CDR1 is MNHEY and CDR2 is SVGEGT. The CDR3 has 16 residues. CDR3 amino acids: CASSYSLGGGFETQYF. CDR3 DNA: TGTGCCAGCAGTTACTCACTAGGTGGGGGCTTCGAGACCCAGTACTTC.

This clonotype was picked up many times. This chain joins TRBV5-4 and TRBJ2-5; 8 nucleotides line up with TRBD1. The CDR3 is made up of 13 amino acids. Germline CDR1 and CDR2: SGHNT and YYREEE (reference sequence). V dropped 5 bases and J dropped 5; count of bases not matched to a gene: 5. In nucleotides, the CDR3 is TGTGCCAGCAGACCGACAGGGGTGGAGACCCAGTACTTC. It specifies CASRPTGVETQYF.